These 21 T cell receptor beta chains came from one sample sequenced in a study of response to subunit inactivated influenza vaccine. TCRdb recomputed calls from the RT-PCR reads with MiXCR, one row per CDR3 protein. The table shows a few hundred thousand distinct CDR3 sequences, with just over 20% occurring only once. Material: PBMCs from blood, obtained about 20 months after vaccination. These receptors were collected from a man aged 50 to 69 who received an inactivated influenza vaccine.

This clonotype was recorded a few times. The V call is TRBV7-2, the J call TRBJ2-3; D call uncertain. The CDR3 is 11 amino acids. The germline V gene encodes CDR1 SGHTA and CDR2 FQGNSA. Between the trimmed V and J ends, which lost 4 bases and 10 bases, there was a span of 9 bases. DNA for the CDR3: TGTGCCAGCAGCTCTCCCTCGCCGCAGTATTTT. Its protein product is CASSSPSPQYF.

This clonotype showed up just a few times. The V call is TRBV11-2, the J call TRBJ2-5, with 7 bases fitting TRBD2. The CDR3 totals 15 residues. V lost 5 bases, J lost 1 base, and 7 bases stayed unmatched. Looked up from germline, CDR1 is SGHAT and CDR2 is FQNNGV. CDR3 DNA sequence: TGTGCCAGCAGCCCAGGCGGGAGTATCCAAGAGACCCAGTACTTC. This sequence encodes CASSPGGSIQETQYF.

This clonotype was picked up many times. The rearrangement uses TRBV28 and TRBJ1-2, with D unresolved. The CDR3 covers 13 residues. Per germline, CDR1 MDHEN and CDR2 SYDVKM. The ends were cut back, 5 bases at V and 4 bases at J, with 11 bases in the middle. In DNA, the CDR3 is TGTGCCAGCAGTCAACAGATCCCCTATGGCTACACCTTC. Translation gives CASSQQIPYGYTF.

This clonotype came up a few times. The rearrangement links TRBV30 to TRBJ1-1; TRBD1 agrees at 7 bases. This CDR3 is built from 14 residues. CDR1 and CDR2 from the germline V gene are GTSNPN and SVGIG (reference sequence). Trimming took 4 bases from V and 0 from J; bases not matched to a gene: 5. CDR3 sequence: CAWKRQGMNTEAFF. CDR3 sequence (DNA): TGTGCCTGGAAACGACAGGGCATGAACACTGAAGCTTTCTTT.

The chain links TRBV28 to TRBJ2-1; 13 bases match TRBD2. Germline CDR1 MDHEN, CDR2 SYDVKM. V dropped 4 bases and J dropped 4; count of bases not matched to a gene: 4. The CDR3 totals 16 residues. CDR3 nucleotides: TGTGCCAGCAGTTACCTGACTAGCGGGAGGTACAATGAGCAGTTCTTC. Amino acid sequence: CASSYLTSGRYNEQFF.

This clonotype was seen ten or more times. V gene TRBV20-1 combines with J gene TRBJ2-2; no firm D call. Germline V CDR1 and CDR2: DFQATT, SNEGSKA (reference sequence). V was pared by 0 bases and J by 5 bases, with 10 bases between. The CDR3 has 14 residues. The CDR3 DNA sequence: TGCAGTGCTAGAGATCTCCGCCTTACCGGGGAGCTGTTTTTT. Translating gives CSARDLRLTGELFF.

A few counts support this clonotype. V gene TRBV4-3 combines with J gene TRBJ1-5; D remains ambiguous. V lost 1 base and J lost 2, with 6 bases in between. This CDR3 is built from 14 residues. The germline V gene encodes CDR1 LGHNA and CDR2 YSLEER. The CDR3 sequence is CASSQGLRNQPQHF. CDR3 bases: TGCGCCAGCAGCCAAGGGCTCCGCAATCAGCCCCAGCATTTT.

J is TRBJ1-6 and V is TRBV19; D call uncertain. V shed 4 bases and J shed 6 bases, with 13 bases lying between them. Germline loops: CDR1 LNHDA, CDR2 SQIVND (reference sequence). The CDR3 runs to 15 residues. The CDR3: CASSKERRPNSPLHF. The CDR3 coding sequence is TGTGCCAGTAGTAAGGAGCGTCGGCCTAATTCACCCCTCCACTTT.

The V call is TRBV6-1, the J call TRBJ1-5; tentatively, D is TRBD1 (5 bases). Trimming stripped 3 bases from V and 0 bases from J, with 12 bases between. The CDR3 spans 16 residues. Germline values: CDR1 MNHNS, CDR2 SASEGT. CDR3 sequence (DNA): TGTGCCAGCAGTGACCTGACAGCCTATAGCAATCAGCCCCAGCATTTT. Amino acids: CASSDLTAYSNQPQHF.

J is TRBJ1-5 and V is TRBV20-1, with TRBD1 matching 8 bases. Germline V gene lookup returns CDR1 DFQATT and CDR2 SNEGSKA (reference sequence). This CDR3 contains 16 residues. Trimming at V came to 0 bases and at J to 0 bases, leaving 4 bases not matched to a gene. The DNA for the CDR3 is TGCAGTGCTAGAGAAGGCGGGACAGGTAGCAATCAGCCCCAGCATTTT. Translated, it gives CSAREGGTGSNQPQHF.

This clonotype was seen only a few times. V gene TRBV6-2 or TRBV6-3 combines with J gene TRBJ1-5; no definite D call. Germline V gene sequence: CDR1 MNHEY, CDR2 SVGEGT. V shed 6 bases and J shed 4 bases, with 22 bases lying between them. This CDR3 spans 17 amino acids. Here the CDR3 DNA reads TGTGCCAGCAGCCTTAGGCCCGGGTCGATCCCTAATCAGCCCCAGCATTTT. This translates into CASSLRPGSIPNQPQHF.

This clonotype was detected only once. The J gene is TRBJ2-7, the V gene TRBV7-9; D is unresolved. The germline CDR1 and CDR2 sequences are SEHNR and FQNEAQ (reference sequence). The CDR3 covers 12 residues. V lost 2 bases, J lost 4 bases, and 6 bases lay in between. In DNA form, the CDR3 reads TGTGCCAGCAGCTTAAACGGGTACGAGCAGTACTTC. The encoded protein is CASSLNGYEQYF.

Ten or more counts support this clonotype. V usage is TRBV4-3 and J usage is TRBJ1-3; D call uncertain. There are 14 residues in the CDR3. Germline V lookup: CDR1 LGHNA, CDR2 YSLEER. Trimming removed 0 bases from V and 0 bases from J, with 3 bases in between. CDR3 protein: CASSQERSGNTIYF. CDR3 DNA sequence: TGCGCCAGCAGCCAAGAGCGCTCTGGAAACACCATATATTTT.

With regard to this clonotype: It may be a read error: a sequence one base away is much more abundant. The CDR3 loop reads CASSRVQAGGYTF. CDR3 DNA sequence: TGTGCCAGCAGCCGAGTCCAGGCTGGAGGCTACACCTTC. The V call is TRBV4-2, the J call TRBJ1-2; no clear D gene. Germline V gene sequence: CDR1 LGHNA, CDR2 YNFKEQ. The CDR3 is 13 residues long. V was pared by 4 bases and J by 8 bases, with 14 bases between.

This clonotype has at least ten counts. J is TRBJ1-3 and V is TRBV7-2; unclear D gene. V lost 1 base to trimming and J lost 2 bases, with 9 bases between them. Germline V gene data show CDR1 as SGHTA and CDR2 as FQGNSA. The CDR3 consists of 15 residues. The CDR3: CASSLDRLAGNTIYF. The CDR3 coding sequence is TGTGCCAGCAGCTTAGACCGTTTAGCTGGAAACACCATATATTTT.

In its sample, this clonotype was seen many times. The V call is TRBV11-2, the J call TRBJ2-2; tentative D call: TRBD2 (5 bases). Trimming took off 3 bases at V and 5 bases at J, with 13 bases between the two ends. There are 15 residues in the CDR3. CDR1 SGHAT and CDR2 FQNNGV come from the germline V gene. CDR3 region: CASSLGGSRTGELFF. The CDR3 DNA reads TGTGCCAGCAGCTTGGGTGGGAGTAGAACCGGGGAGCTGTTTTTT.

The sample holds a few counts of this clonotype. This chain uses TRBV7-9 with TRBJ1-1; tentatively, D is TRBD1 (5 bases). The CDR3 extends over 15 amino acids. The V gene's germline CDR1 is SEHNR and CDR2 FQNEAQ (reference sequence). V gave up 3 bases and J gave up 0 bases, with 11 bases separating them. The CDR3 spells CASSLTGTVNTEAFF. The CDR3 region has the DNA TGTGCCAGCAGCTTGACCGGGACGGTGAACACTGAAGCTTTCTTT. The full variable domain, rest sourced from reference TRBV7-9 and TRBJ1-1, is DTGVSQNPRHKITKRGQNVTFRCDPISEHNRLYWYRQTLGQGPEFLTYFQNEAQLEKSRLLSDRFSAERPKGSFSTLEIQRTEQGDSAMYLCASSLTGTVNTEAFFGQGTRLTVV.

This clonotype was recorded at least ten times. The rearrangement joins TRBV20-1 to TRBJ1-1, with D possibly matching TRBD1 (6 bases). Trimming shortened V by 1 base and J by 1 base, and 13 bases separated the two germline ends. There are 15 residues in the CDR3. Germline lookup yields CDR1 DFQATT and CDR2 SNEGSKA (reference sequence). CDR3 coding DNA: TGCAGTGCTAGAGCACGGACAGCAAGGAACACTGAAGCTTTCTTT. Amino acid sequence: CSARARTARNTEAFF.

V usage is TRBV6-5 and J usage is TRBJ1-2; no firm D call. CDR1 and CDR2 from the germline V gene are MNHEY and SVGAGI. The length of the CDR3 is 12 residues. Trimming removed 6 bases from V and 6 bases from J, with 11 bases in between. CDR3 sequence reads: CASSPNPHGYTF. CDR3 nucleotide sequence: TGTGCCAGCAGCCCTAACCCCCATGGCTACACCTTC.

The chain carries TRBV27 and TRBJ1-1, with D unresolved. V was clipped by 3 bases and J by 4 bases, with 9 bases between them. CDR1 MNHEY and CDR2 SMNVEV come from the germline V gene (reference sequence). This CDR3 has 13 amino acids. CDR3 in DNA: TGTGCCAGCAGTTTTTTAGGCGTCACTGAAGCTTTCTTT. Protein product: CASSFLGVTEAFF.

This clonotype showed up just a few times. The genes are TRBV6-1 and TRBJ1-2, with D possibly being TRBD1 (5 bases). The CDR3 is made up of 14 amino acids. Germline V lookup: CDR1 MNHNS, CDR2 SASEGT. Trimming took off 7 bases at V and 3 bases at J, with 15 bases between the two ends. This CDR3 is CASTEKDRYYGYTF. DNA for the CDR3: TGTGCCAGCACCGAAAAAGACAGATACTATGGCTACACCTTC.